This TCR beta chain comes out of a study of blood T cells in healthy people across ages. This CDR3 spans 16 amino acids. Between the trimmed V and J ends, which lost 2 bases and 9 bases, there was a span of 17 bases. The authors ran a second PCR of about 6 to 12 cycles using a sample-barcoded 5' primer and a J-beta primer mix. TCRdb called the 5' RACE reads again in MiXCR, with one record for every CDR3 protein. This table has about 830,000 distinct CDR3 sequences, roughly 60% appearing once. The V and J genes are TRBV12-3 or TRBV12-4 and TRBJ1-6; D may be TRBD1 (6 bases). The receptor was isolated from a man under 40 in good health. Source material: blood. In DNA, the CDR3 is TGTGCCAGCAGTTTACAGGGGTGGGGGGCAGGTTCACCCCTCCACTTT. It translates to CASSLQGWGAGSPLHF.